The T cell receptor (beta chain) described here comes from a study of beta chain features in type 1 diabetes. Study information: Patients and healthy donors were similar in age, gender and cell yields. Examination spanned approximately 110 million sorted cells from all samples. Study-wide results and caveats: Junctions at VDJ sites from type 1 diabetes patients had fewer insertions and more deletions. When Type 1 diabetes patients were examined, their TCRB CDR3s proved moderately but significantly shorter in all four CD4+ subsets.

Concerning this clone: Its antigen is not known.

Every isolated RNA sample was fully reverse transcribed, so sequencing captured expressed TCRB transcripts. This table comes from immunoSEQ multiplex PCR, and its TCRdb copy is limited to in-frame clones, with some not included. Of 25,000 to 30,000 clones listed, around 54% are singletons. In all sorted populations, purity surpassed 95%. The germline V gene encodes CDR1 LNHDA and CDR2 SQIVND (reference sequence). V was clipped by 2 bases and J by 9 bases, with 13 bases between them. The CDR3 has 13 amino acids. The V call is TRBV19, the J call TRBJ2-5; D gene uncertain. This sequence was found in a woman aged 18-29 years with type 1 diabetes. The sample consisted of Tregs from blood. CDR3: CASSIIETSPQYF. CDR3 in DNA: TGTGCCAGTAGTATAATCGAGACATCCCCCCAGTACTTC.